Each of the 24 T cell receptor beta chains below was sequenced from the same sample in a study of technical replicates of blood from a few donors. TCRdb's copy holds only in-frame clones and misses some; the assay was immunoSEQ multiplex PCR. The profile shows 75,000 to 95,000 clones, about 94% of them singletons. Sequencing used T cells isolated from PBMCs. The origin of the receptors is a human donor in good health.

As for this clone: At one boundary the junction diverges from the germline segment, which might be a read error. The CDR3 region is CASSSGQGEKLFF. The CDR3 region has the DNA TGTGCTAGCAGCTCAGGACAGGGTGAAAAACTGTTTTTT. The chain is built from TRBV7-7 and TRBJ1-4, with 8 positions matching TRBD1. Germline values: CDR1 SSHAT, CDR2 FNYEAQ (reference sequence). The CDR3 spans 13 residues.

The chain carries TRBV7-2 and TRBJ1-1, with D tentatively TRBD1 (6 bases). This CDR3 spans 14 amino acids. Trimming left V 2 bases short and J 1 base short, with 8 bases between. The germline V gene has CDR1 SGHTA and CDR2 FQGNSA. The CDR3, as DNA: TGTGCCAGCAGCTTATGGACAGAGAACACTGAAGCTTTCTTT. Protein product: CASSLWTENTEAFF.

The chain uses TRBV9 and TRBJ2-2; D perhaps matches TRBD2 (7 bases). The CDR3 length is 17 residues. Trimming cost V 1 base and J 1 base, with 14 bases left between them. In germline, CDR1 is SGDLS, CDR2 YYNGEE. DNA for the CDR3: TGTGCCAGCAGCGTACGGGGGGCGAAGGAGAACACCGGGGAGCTGTTTTTT. This translates into CASSVRGAKENTGELFF.

This chain connects TRBV28 to TRBJ1-3; maybe TRBD1 (5 bases). Trimming cost V 3 bases and J 0 bases, with 15 bases left between them. CDR1 MDHEN and CDR2 SYDVKM come from the germline V gene. The CDR3 loop spans 17 amino acids. The CDR3 region is CASSFPYRKSSGNTIYF. As DNA, the CDR3 is TGTGCCAGCAGTTTCCCTTACAGGAAGAGCTCTGGAAACACCATATATTTT.

The chain combines TRBV19 with TRBJ2-3; TRBD2 agrees at 7 bases. The V gene end was trimmed by 5 bases and the J gene end by 5 bases; junction bases not matched to a gene: 13. The V gene's germline CDR1 is LNHDA and CDR2 SQIVND (reference sequence). CDR3 size: 16 residues. CDR3 nucleotides: TGTGCCAGTAGTCCCTTGGCCAGCGGGAAGGGAGATACGCAGTATTTT. It specifies CASSPLASGKGDTQYF.

This clone was picked up one time. V is TRBV5-6 and J is TRBJ2-2; weak D call: TRBD1 (5 bases). The germline V and J ends were trimmed by 4 bases and 3 bases, with 16 bases remaining between them. Germline V lookup: CDR1 SGHDT, CDR2 YYEEEE. The length of the CDR3 is 16 residues. The CDR3 DNA reads TGTGCCAGCAGCGAATCAGGGAAAACTTACACCGGGGAGCTGTTTTTT. Protein: CASSESGKTYTGELFF. The complete variable domain, with remaining parts taken from reference TRBV5-6 and TRBJ2-2, reads DAGVTQSPTHLIKTRGQQVTLRCSPKSGHDTVSWYQQALGQGPQFIFQYYEEEERQRGNFPDRFSGHQFPNYSSELNVNALLLGDSALYLCASSESGKTYTGELFFGEGSRLTVL.

V and J are TRBV6-5 and TRBJ2-7; D is perhaps TRBD2 (5 bases). V lost 0 bases and J 1 base, leaving 10 bases between the germline ends. Germline V gives CDR1 MNHEY, CDR2 SVGAGI. The CDR3 is 15 residues long. CDR3 sequence (DNA): TGTGCCAGCAGTTACTCGACCGGGGTGTCCTACGAGCAGTACTTC. It codes for CASSYSTGVSYEQYF.

The CDR3 bases are TGTGCCAGCAGTGCCACCGGACAGGGGGCCGAGCAGTACTTC. Protein: CASSATGQGAEQYF. This sequence joins TRBV6-1 and TRBJ2-7, with 11 nucleotides matching TRBD1. CDR3 length: 14 residues. Per germline, CDR1 MNHNS and CDR2 SASEGT. The V and J ends lost 4 bases and 6 bases, in that order; junction bases with no gene match: 5.

CDR3 DNA: TGTGCCAGCAGCTCCGCAGGGGAGAGCCCGTTTTTT. Encoded protein: CASSSAGESPFF. The rearrangement joins TRBV7-2 to TRBJ1-4, with a possible D match to TRBD1 (6 bases). The CDR3 totals 12 residues. Per the germline V gene, CDR1 is SGHTA and CDR2 is FQGNSA. V was pared by 4 bases and J by 16 bases, with 16 bases between. The full variable domain, rest sourced from reference TRBV7-2 and TRBJ1-4, is GAGVSQSPSNKVTEKGKDVELRCDPISGHTALYWYRQSLGQGLEFLIYFQGNSAPDKSGLPSDRFSAERTGGSVSTLTIQRTQQEDSAVYLCASSSAGESPFFGSGTQLSVL.

J is TRBJ1-2 and V is TRBV30; no definite D call. Trimming took 2 bases from V and 7 from J, leaving 17 bases between them. The CDR3 covers 14 residues. The germline V gene encodes CDR1 GTSNPN and CDR2 SVGIG (reference sequence). The CDR3 protein is CAWSRGLRFGGYTF. In DNA form, the CDR3 reads TGTGCCTGGAGTCGTGGTCTGAGGTTCGGTGGCTACACCTTC.

This chain connects TRBV30 to TRBJ1-3, with 7 bases matching TRBD1. J was trimmed by 4 bases and V by 2 bases; bases with no gene match: 5. This CDR3 spans 14 amino acids. CDR1 and CDR2 (germline): GTSNPN, SVGIG (reference sequence). The CDR3 sequence is CAWSLGTEGNTIYF. The CDR3 bases are TGTGCCTGGAGTTTAGGGACAGAAGGAAACACCATATATTTT.

This rearrangement joins TRBV29-1 to TRBJ2-2; 10 nucleotides agree with TRBD1. The CDR3 length is 13 residues. J gave up 6 bases and V 7 bases, and 5 bases lay outside the gene matches. Germline values: CDR1 SQVTM, CDR2 ANQGSEA. The CDR3 region has the DNA TGCAGCGCCGGGACAGGGGATGCCGGGGAGCTGTTTTTT. This sequence encodes CSAGTGDAGELFF.

V usage is TRBV27 and J usage is TRBJ1-2, with D perhaps matching TRBD1 (5 bases). V was cut by 0 bases and J by 2 bases, with 10 bases left in between. Germline V gene data show CDR1 as MNHEY and CDR2 as SMNVEV (reference sequence). The CDR3 sequence is 15 residues long. The DNA for the CDR3 is TGTGCCAGCAGTTTATCGTGGGGGGGGAACTATGGCTACACCTTC. It yields the protein CASSLSWGGNYGYTF.

The rearrangement uses TRBV4-3 and TRBJ2-1; 10 nucleotides line up with TRBD2. Germline CDR1 reads LGHNA; CDR2 reads YSLEER. V trimming: 0 bases; J trimming: 7 bases; junction bases outside the gene matches: 3. The CDR3 has 15 residues. The CDR3: CASSQEGLAENEQFF. The CDR3 DNA is TGCGCCAGCAGCCAAGAAGGACTAGCGGAAAATGAGCAGTTCTTC.

The J gene is TRBJ1-3, the V gene TRBV28, with a weak D call TRBD1 (6 bases). V dropped 5 bases and J dropped 2 bases, with 16 bases sitting between them. CDR3 length equals 16 residues. Germline values: CDR1 MDHEN, CDR2 SYDVKM. Written as DNA, the CDR3 is TGTGCCAGCAGTCCAGTATTGGGGGGGCCTGGAAACACCATATATTTT. Encoded protein: CASSPVLGGPGNTIYF. Supplemented by reference TRBV28 and TRBJ1-3, the full variable domain reads DVKVTQSSRYLVKRTGEKVFLECVQDMDHENMFWYRQDPGLGLRLIYFSYDVKMKEKGDIPEGYSVSREKKERFSLILESASTNQTSMYLCASSPVLGGPGNTIYFGEGSWLTVV.

The V gene is TRBV5-1, the J gene TRBJ2-1; 11 bases are shared with TRBD2. Germline CDR1 and CDR2: SGHRS and YFSETQ. The CDR3 totals 17 residues. Trimming at V came to 0 bases and at J to 4 bases, leaving 6 bases not matched to a gene. This CDR3 is CASSLENSGGGYNEQFF. In DNA form, the CDR3 reads TGCGCCAGCAGCTTGGAGAATAGCGGGGGGGGTTACAATGAGCAGTTCTTC.

The rearrangement joins TRBV19 to TRBJ2-7, with a possible D match to TRBD1 (6 bases). Trimming cost V 2 bases and J 3 bases, with 20 bases left between them. Germline-derived CDR1 and CDR2 are LNHDA and SQIVND (reference sequence). The CDR3 is 17 amino acids. The CDR3 DNA reads as TGTGCCAGTAGTATAAAGGTCCCCAGGGGCTCCCTCTACGAGCAGTACTTC. This encodes CASSIKVPRGSLYEQYF.

The V and J genes are TRBV7-9 and TRBJ1-2, with TRBD1 identical over 7 bases. The germline CDR1 and CDR2 sequences are SEHNR and FQNEAQ (reference sequence). Losses at the gene ends were 3 bases for V and 6 bases for J; bases not matched to a gene: 10. This CDR3 contains 15 residues. The chain's CDR3 is CASSLGPLQGHGYTF. For the CDR3, the DNA is TGTGCCAGCAGCTTGGGTCCTTTACAGGGGCATGGCTACACCTTC.

The genes are TRBV4-3 and TRBJ1-4; D is undetermined. Germline V gene sequence: CDR1 LGHNA, CDR2 YSLEER. This CDR3 has 17 amino acids. Trimming cost V 0 bases and J 6 bases, with 17 bases left between them. This chain's CDR3 is CASSQDGQDGGYEKLFF. CDR3 sequence (DNA): TGCGCCAGCAGCCAAGATGGGCAGGACGGAGGGTATGAAAAACTGTTTTTT.

The chain carries TRBV2 and TRBJ1-5; D is undetermined. Germline V gives CDR1 SNHLY, CDR2 FYNNEI. V shed 6 bases and J shed 1 base, with 7 bases lying between them. The CDR3 is 13 residues long. Here the CDR3 DNA reads TGTGCCAGCAGGGAGGAGAGCAATCAGCCCCAGCATTTT. Amino acid sequence: CASREESNQPQHF.

There are a few counts of this clone. This chain joins TRBV9 and TRBJ2-1; the D gene is possibly TRBD2 (6 bases). Germline V gene lookup returns CDR1 SGDLS and CDR2 YYNGEE. Trimming pared 1 base from V and 10 bases from J, leaving 9 bases between. The CDR3 runs 12 residues. The CDR3: CASSVRRGEQFF. CDR3 nucleotides: TGTGCCAGCAGCGTAAGGCGGGGCGAGCAGTTCTTC.

This chain uses TRBV15 with TRBJ2-1; 12 bases align to TRBD1. The CDR3 runs 15 residues. CDR1 and CDR2 from the germline V gene are LNHNV and YYDKDF (reference sequence). J was trimmed by 8 bases and V by 5 bases; bases with no gene match: 7. CDR3 DNA sequence: TGTGCCACCAGCGCCGGGACAGGGGGCCCCCATGAGCAGTTCTTC. Translating gives CATSAGTGGPHEQFF.

The chain couples TRBV9 to TRBJ2-1, with 10 bases that match TRBD2. Trimming cost V 3 bases and J 8 bases; bases outside gene matches: 5. This CDR3 spans 14 amino acids. The germline CDR1 and CDR2 sequences are SGDLS and YYNGEE. The CDR3 DNA reads TGTGCCAGCAGCGACCTAGCGGGAGTAGATGAGCAGTTCTTC. It specifies CASSDLAGVDEQFF.

The V call is TRBV7-2, the J call TRBJ1-5, with no clear D. Germline V CDR1 and CDR2: SGHTA, FQGNSA. The CDR3 has 16 amino acids. Trimming pared 0 bases from V and 0 bases from J, leaving 9 bases between. CDR3 loop: CASSLAVFYSNQPQHF. In DNA, the CDR3 is TGTGCCAGCAGCTTAGCGGTCTTCTATAGCAATCAGCCCCAGCATTTT.